The present T cell receptor (beta chain) was sequenced within a study of blood T cell repertoires in COVID-19 (dated by TCRdb to the early 2020s). In the study overall: Samples covering the acute and convalescent phases of COVID-19 were provided by collaborators in the United States, Italy and Spain. The prospective study material was composed of cDNA or gDNA derived from T cells, B-cell-depleted T cells, or PBMCs. Subjects who had been exposed to COVID-19, were actively infected with it, or had recovered from it provided the deeply sampled blood TCRbeta repertoires that made up the dataset. A freely available public database, intended as a resource for researchers studying the immune response to SARS-CoV-2, is where the repertoires were released. The samples were drawn from the first 160 participants of the ongoing ImmuneRACE study and from 950 to 1,500 subjects provided by 6 global collaborators. A de-identified subject ID, COVID-19 status, age in years and sex were almost always included in the sample metadata. Where available, HLA class I and class II types were obtained from metadata supplied by the sample provider rather than from assay-based typing.

Points the paper makes about the study in general: The amount of clinical and demographic metadata varied by source and participant and was provided uncurated.

Turning to this clone: Its specific antigen is unknown. Base qualities are not recorded, but no much larger clone differs from it by a single base.

Collaborating institutions collected whole blood in K2EDTA tubes following their own protocols. Collaborator samples were shipped for TCRbeta analysis as frozen whole blood, isolated PBMCs, or DNA extracted from either sample type. TCRbeta CDR3 regions were amplified from genomic DNA using the immunoSEQ Assay, a bias-controlled multiplex PCR. The paper's data handling went like this. The number of nucleated cells in each sample was estimated by amplification of reference gene primers within the assay. To quantify the absolute abundance of each unique TCRbeta CDR3 rearrangement, sequence reads were collapsed and filtered. For each sample, productive Simpson clonality was calculated by taking the square root of Simpson's diversity index across productive rearrangements. TCRdb's version of the immuneACCESS table is confined to in-frame rearrangements and falls short of the full clone set. An unresolved V gene accounts for under half of the shortfall where checked; the remainder is of unknown origin. V, J and clone size are those of that table, while D and trimming were read from the DNA. The sample table holds approximately 150,000 clones, of which 84% were seen once. Under 2.5% of the sample is held by the ten biggest clonotypes.

Spanning cysteine to phenylalanine, the CDR3 consists of 15 amino acids. Only the CDR3 DNA stays, 45 bases, in frame from base 1. The germline V gene yields SGHAT for CDR1 and FQNNGV for CDR2. V gives up 1 base and J gives up 1 base, and the segment between their germline ends measures 8 bases. Recombination connected TRBV11-2 to TRBJ1-3, and the D gene may be TRBD1, 5 bases matching. The sample taken for sequencing was peripheral blood. This clonotype was sampled from a man aged 70 or older with acute or convalescent COVID-19. The CDR3 has the sequence CASSLVTGSGNTIYF. The base sequence is TGTGCCAGCAGCTTAGTTACAGGATCTGGAAACACCATATATTTT.